Here is one T cell receptor (beta chain) with its context. Germline assignment: CDR1 ENHRY and CDR2 SYGVKD. This CDR3 spans 15 amino acids. Unmatched junction bases numbered 7, after V lost 3 bases and J lost 4 bases. The entry originates in a study of identical twins. TCRdb recomputed calls from the 5' RACE reads with MiXCR, one row per CDR3 protein. Of fewer than 900,000 distinct CDR3 sequences detected, 15% to 20% appear once; the ten largest clones hold roughly 13%. The same sample was also used in a study of T cells expressing NK-cell markers.

The receptor comes from a woman younger than 30 in good health. V gene TRBV10-3 combines with J gene TRBJ2-7, with 9 bases aligning to TRBD2. Sequenced: PBMCs. CDR3 DNA sequence: TGTGCCATCAGTGACTCTAGCGGGAAAGGATACGAGCAGTACTTC. This codes for CAISDSSGKGYEQYF.